One sample yielded the 22 T cell receptor beta chains listed below, sequenced in a study of T cell clones after liver transplantation. Here immunoSEQ multiplex PCR was the method, and the copy in TCRdb shows in-frame clones only, minus some. The sample lists tens of thousands of clones, less than 90% occurring once. The source was CD4+ T cells from blood, collected at the 22-month timepoint. Receptors were obtained from a human patient who received a liver transplant. T cells may partly derive from the graft donor.

This chain joins TRBV2 and TRBJ1-1; tentatively, D is TRBD1 (6 bases). The CDR3 extends over 13 amino acids. CDR1 is SNHLY, CDR2 FYNNEI, per germline. The V end lost 7 bases, the J end lost 7 bases, and 16 bases lay between the germline ends. CDR3 residues: CASKDYREGEAFF. The CDR3, as DNA: TGTGCCAGCAAGGATTACAGGGAGGGTGAAGCTTTCTTT.

The chain joins TRBV27 to TRBJ2-7; D perhaps matches TRBD1 (5 bases). V was cut by 4 bases and J by 7 bases, with 14 bases left in between. Germline V lookup: CDR1 MNHEY, CDR2 SMNVEV (reference sequence). This CDR3 contains 13 residues. CDR3 in amino acids: CASSSQGLGEQYF. The CDR3 region has the DNA TGTGCCAGCAGTTCCCAGGGCCTAGGGGAGCAGTACTTC.

The V and J genes are TRBV25-1 and TRBJ2-3; 12 nucleotides line up with TRBD2. V shed 0 bases, J shed 5 bases, and the junction held 3 bases outside the gene matches. The germline V gene has CDR1 MGHDK and CDR2 SYGVNS. This CDR3 has 16 residues. The CDR3 is CASSEYLAGGRDTQYF. CDR3 coding DNA: TGTGCCAGCAGTGAATATCTAGCGGGGGGGAGAGATACGCAGTATTTT.

The V and J genes are TRBV10-1 and TRBJ2-2; D unclear. The V gene lost 6 bases and the J gene lost 7 bases, with 9 bases spanning the gap. The CDR3 has 12 amino acids. Germline V gene lookup returns CDR1 WNHNN and CDR2 SYGVQD (reference sequence). CDR3 amino acids: CASSLGCGELFF. CDR3 sequence (DNA): TGCGCCAGCAGCCTAGGCTGCGGGGAGCTGTTTTTT.

The gene calls are TRBV7-2 and TRBJ2-7, with D tentatively TRBD1 or TRBD2 (6 bases each). There are 11 residues in the CDR3. V was shortened by 6 bases and J by 12 bases, with 15 bases between the two germline ends. Looked up from germline, CDR1 is SGHTA and CDR2 is FQGNSA. CDR3 sequence: CASSRTGAPYF. In DNA, the CDR3 is TGTGCCAGCAGTAGAACGGGGGCGCCGTACTTC.

The chain is built from TRBV6-5 and TRBJ2-1; 10 bases align to TRBD2. Trimming removed 2 bases from V and 8 bases from J; junction bases left unmatched: 9. The CDR3 loop spans 16 amino acids. Germline loops: CDR1 MNHEY, CDR2 SVGAGI. This CDR3 is CASSYIHSGGGDEQFF. CDR3 nucleotides: TGTGCCAGCAGTTACATCCACAGCGGGGGGGGCGATGAGCAGTTCTTC.

The V and J genes are TRBV19 and TRBJ2-6, with a possible D match to TRBD1 (6 bases). V was cut by 6 bases and J by 1 base, with 10 bases left in between. Per the germline V gene, CDR1 is LNHDA and CDR2 is SQIVND (reference sequence). CDR3 length: 15 residues. CDR3 DNA: TGTGCCAGTAGCCCCACAGGGTCTGGGGCCAACGTCCTGACTTTC. It specifies CASSPTGSGANVLTF.

The chain is built from TRBV5-1 and TRBJ2-1, with 8 nucleotides matching TRBD2. CDR1 is SGHRS and CDR2 is YFSETQ in the germline V gene. J gave up 6 bases and V 0 bases, and 2 bases lay outside the gene matches. There are 14 residues in the CDR3. The CDR3 nucleotides read TGCGCCAGCAGCTTGGACGGGACTAGCAATGAGCAGTTCTTC. It is translated as CASSLDGTSNEQFF.

This sequence joins TRBV21-1 and TRBJ2-1; TRBD2 is taken as the D call from the table, unchecked against the DNA. TRBV21-1 is annotated as a pseudogene. The CDR3 spans 16 residues. The CDR3 nucleotides are TGTGCCAGCAGCAAAGCCCTCCTAGCGGGAGGGTATGAGCAGTTCTTC. It specifies CASSKALLAGGYEQFF.

This clone was counted a single time. The V gene is TRBV5-1, the J gene TRBJ2-1, with 9 bases matching TRBD2. This CDR3 is built from 16 residues. Germline V gene lookup returns CDR1 SGHRS and CDR2 YFSETQ. Trimming at V came to 0 bases and at J to 1 base, leaving 2 bases not matched to a gene. CDR3: CASSLGAGGSYNEQFF. The DNA for the CDR3 is TGCGCCAGCAGCTTGGGGGCGGGAGGGTCCTACAATGAGCAGTTCTTC.

The V gene is TRBV30, the J gene TRBJ1-5, with 9 bases aligning to TRBD1. Germline trimming cut 4 bases from V and 7 bases from J; bases unmatched to any gene: 11. Germline V gene data show CDR1 as GTSNPN and CDR2 as SVGIG (reference sequence). This CDR3 contains 15 residues. CDR3 loop: CAWNGPGQGYQPQHF. As DNA, the CDR3 is TGTGCCTGGAATGGTCCGGGACAGGGTTACCAGCCCCAGCATTTT.

The chain combines TRBV28 with TRBJ1-2; D is unclear. The CDR3 totals 11 residues. The V and J ends lost 7 bases and 8 bases respectively, with 11 bases between them. Germline V gene lookup returns CDR1 MDHEN and CDR2 SYDVKM. The CDR3 DNA is TGTGCCAGCATGACAACGGGAGGCTACACCTTC. Translated: CASMTTGGYTF.

In this sample, this clone turned up a few times. The gene calls are TRBV7-3 and TRBJ2-2; 7 nucleotides line up with TRBD1. The J segment lost 3 bases and the V segment lost 6 bases, leaving 4 bases of the junction unmatched. The CDR3 spans 14 residues. CDR1 is SGHTA, CDR2 FQGTGA, per germline. The CDR3 DNA reads as TGTGCCAGCAGTCGGGGACAGTACACCGGGGAGCTGTTTTTT. Translated: CASSRGQYTGELFF.

This clone was recorded once. The chain combines TRBV6-6 with TRBJ2-2, with D maybe TRBD2 (6 bases). The germline gives CDR1 MNHNY, CDR2 SVGAGI (reference sequence). V was pared by 8 bases and J by 1 base, with 11 bases between. This CDR3 contains 14 residues. Here the CDR3 reads CASATGGNTGELFF. The CDR3, as DNA: TGTGCCAGCGCAACCGGGGGGAACACCGGGGAGCTGTTTTTT.

This rearrangement joins TRBV4-2 to TRBJ1-2, with TRBD1 matching 8 bases. The CDR3 covers 16 residues. V trimming: 5 bases; J trimming: 8 bases; junction bases outside the gene matches: 16. Germline assignment: CDR1 LGHNA and CDR2 YNFKEQ. The CDR3 DNA follows: TGTGCCAGCAGCAACTCCCCCACCCAGGGGGCTAGAGGCTACACCTTC. It translates to CASSNSPTQGARGYTF.

This clone was seen a few times. The chain combines TRBV7-2 with TRBJ1-2; D is unresolved. Germline CDR1 reads SGHTA; CDR2 reads FQGNSA. V lost 5 bases, J lost 0 bases, and 7 bases lay in between. This CDR3 comprises 13 residues. CDR3 protein: CASSLTANYGYTF. DNA of the CDR3: TGTGCCAGCAGCCTTACCGCTAACTATGGCTACACCTTC.

This rearrangement joins TRBV2 to TRBJ2-1; 7 bases are a match to TRBD2. V lost 4 bases, J lost 4 bases, and 7 bases stayed unmatched. Germline lookup yields CDR1 SNHLY and CDR2 FYNNEI. There are 15 residues in the CDR3. The CDR3 sequence: CASSGLAGPYNEQFF. The DNA for the CDR3 is TGTGCCAGCAGTGGACTAGCTGGGCCTTACAATGAGCAGTTCTTC.

The rearrangement links TRBV13 to TRBJ2-7, with 8 bases lining up with TRBD2. Germline CDR1 PRHDT, CDR2 FYEKMQ (reference sequence). J was trimmed by 5 bases and V by 3 bases; bases with no gene match: 6. The CDR3 sequence is 14 residues long. CDR3 bases: TGTGCCAGCAGCTTTCGAGCGGGAGTGAACGAGCAGTACTTC. It codes for CASSFRAGVNEQYF. The full variable domain, in which reference TRBV13 and TRBJ2-7 provide the parts outside the CDR3, is AAGVIQSPRHLIKEKRETATLKCYPIPRHDTVYWYQQGPGQDPQFLISFYEKMQSDKGSIPDRFSAQQFSDYHSELNMSSLELGDSALYFCASSFRAGVNEQYFGPGTRLTVT.

This clone was picked up one time. This chain connects TRBV10-3 to TRBJ2-7; D is ambiguous. V was trimmed by 6 bases and J by 1 base, leaving 13 bases between them. The CDR3 sequence is 14 residues long. CDR1 and CDR2 from the germline V gene are ENHRY and SYGVKD. CDR3 amino acids: CAIRDGGSSYEQYF. The CDR3 DNA follows: TGTGCCATCAGGGATGGCGGTAGTTCCTACGAGCAGTACTTC.

The table lists this clone with a few counts. The chain recombines TRBV7-9 with TRBJ1-2; D gene unclear. CDR1 SEHNR and CDR2 FQNEAQ come from the germline V gene (reference sequence). The CDR3 spans 13 residues. The germline V and J ends were trimmed by 1 base and 6 bases, with 9 bases remaining between them. As DNA, the CDR3 is TGTGCCAGCAGCTTAGAGGAGGGTCATGGCTACACCTTC. Its protein is CASSLEEGHGYTF.

By sample share, this clone is medium-sized. This rearrangement joins TRBV6-5 to TRBJ2-7; 9 nucleotides agree with TRBD2. With V trimmed by 6 bases and J by 2 bases, 2 bases remained unmatched. CDR1 and CDR2 (germline): MNHEY, SVGAGI. There are 13 residues in the CDR3. The CDR3 sequence: CASRASGAYEQYF. CDR3 nucleotide sequence: TGTGCCAGCAGGGCTAGCGGGGCCTACGAGCAGTACTTC.

By share of the sample, this clone is medium-sized. The chain recombines TRBV15 with TRBJ2-2, with D possibly TRBD1 on 6 matching bases. The V and J ends lost 7 bases and 6 bases respectively, with 12 bases between them. This CDR3 has 13 amino acids. In germline, CDR1 is LNHNV, CDR2 YYDKDF (reference sequence). The CDR3 protein is CATKLGAAGELFF. As DNA, the CDR3 is TGTGCCACCAAATTGGGGGCAGCCGGGGAGCTGTTTTTT.